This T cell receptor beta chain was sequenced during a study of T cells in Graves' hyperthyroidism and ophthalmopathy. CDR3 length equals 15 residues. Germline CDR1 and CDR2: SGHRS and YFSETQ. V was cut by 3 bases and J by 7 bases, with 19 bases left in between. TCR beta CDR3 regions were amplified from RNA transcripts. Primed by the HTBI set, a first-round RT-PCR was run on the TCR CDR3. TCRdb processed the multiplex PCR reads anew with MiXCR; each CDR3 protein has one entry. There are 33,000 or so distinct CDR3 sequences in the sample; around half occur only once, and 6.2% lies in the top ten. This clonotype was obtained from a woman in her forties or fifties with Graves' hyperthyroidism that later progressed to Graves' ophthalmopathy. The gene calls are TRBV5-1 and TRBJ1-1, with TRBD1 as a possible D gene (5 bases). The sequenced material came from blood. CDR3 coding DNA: TGCGCCAGCAGCTCCGGCCCCGACAGATACAATGAAGCTTTCTTT. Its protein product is CASSSGPDRYNEAFF.